These T cell receptor beta chains were read from a single sample in a study of CD8+CD57+ T cells in acquired aplastic anemia. MiXCR, applied by TCRdb to the reads, yields one record per CDR3 protein. Among approximately 220,000 distinct CDR3 sequences listed, around 49% were seen once. Material for sequencing was sorted CD4+, CD8+, or CD8+CD57+ T cells (not recorded which) from PBMCs. These receptors were taken from a human donor with aplastic anemia. CDR3s include the opening cysteine and the closing phenylalanine or tryptophan. The order of the fields is D gene, J gene, clone size, V gene, CDR3 protein, CDR3 DNA. The D gene is left open where the match is weak. Not every row has a clone size; where given, it reads once, few, many or a size class.

d_gene: TRBD1
j_gene: TRBJ1-1
abundance: few
v_gene: TRBV2
CDR3aa: CASSSPEGARTEAFF
CDR3nt: TGTGCCAGCAGTTCTCCGGAGGGGGCGCGGACTGAAGCTTTCTTT

d_gene: NA
j_gene: TRBJ1-6
abundance: NA
v_gene: TRBV9
CDR3aa: CASSVAVGNSPLHF
CDR3nt: TGTGCCAGCAGCGTAGCAGTGGGGAATTCACCCCTCCACTTT

d_gene: NA
j_gene: TRBJ1-5
abundance: many
v_gene: TRBV12-5
CDR3aa: CASARDGDSNQPQHF
CDR3nt: TGTGCTAGTGCCCGGGACGGCGATAGCAATCAGCCCCAGCATTTT

d_gene: TRBD1
j_gene: TRBJ2-1
abundance: once
v_gene: TRBV20-1
CDR3aa: CSARRRDRPYTDTQFF
CDR3nt: TGCAGTGCTAGACGGAGGGACAGGCCGTATACAGATACGCAGTTCTTC

d_gene: TRBD2
j_gene: TRBJ2-3
abundance: NA
v_gene: TRBV7-2
CDR3aa: CASSERLAGGAADTQYF
CDR3nt: TGTGCCAGCAGTGAGCGACTAGCGGGGGGGGCCGCAGATACGCAGTATTTT

d_gene: NA
j_gene: TRBJ2-1
abundance: many
v_gene: TRBV9
CDR3aa: CASSVRGYNEQFF
CDR3nt: TGTGCCAGCAGCGTTAGGGGCTACAATGAGCAGTTCTTC

d_gene: TRBD1
j_gene: TRBJ1-2
abundance: NA
v_gene: TRBV2
CDR3aa: CASRRGTGNYGYTF
CDR3nt: TGTGCCAGCAGACGCGGGACAGGGAACTACGGCTACACCTTC

d_gene: TRBD2
j_gene: TRBJ2-1
abundance: NA
v_gene: TRBV10-2
CDR3aa: CASRTSGGGNEQFF
CDR3nt: TGCGCCAGCAGGACTAGCGGGGGGGGCAATGAGCAGTTCTTC

d_gene: NA
j_gene: TRBJ1-1
abundance: many
v_gene: TRBV11-2
CDR3aa: CASRPYTGRAGSDTEAFF
CDR3nt: TGTGCCAGCAGGCCTTATACAGGGAGGGCAGGTTCGGACACTGAAGCTTTCTTT

d_gene: TRBD1
j_gene: TRBJ2-7
abundance: NA
v_gene: TRBV2
CDR3aa: CASRAPGTGDEQYF
CDR3nt: TGTGCCAGCAGGGCCCCAGGAACAGGGGACGAGCAGTACTTC

d_gene: NA
j_gene: TRBJ1-5
abundance: NA
v_gene: TRBV27
CDR3aa: CASRSYSNQPQHF
CDR3nt: TGTGCCAGCAGGAGTTATAGCAATCAGCCCCAGCATTTT

d_gene: NA
j_gene: TRBJ1-1
abundance: NA
v_gene: TRBV19
CDR3aa: CASSRGGGWNTEAFF
CDR3nt: TGTGCCAGTAGTAGAGGGGGAGGATGGAACACTGAAGCTTTCTTT

d_gene: TRBD1
j_gene: TRBJ2-3
abundance: NA
v_gene: TRBV4-2
CDR3aa: CASSLWRTGGTDTQYF
CDR3nt: TGTGCCAGCAGCTTGTGGCGGACAGGAGGCACAGATACGCAGTATTTT

d_gene: TRBD1
j_gene: TRBJ1-5
abundance: NA
v_gene: TRBV2
CDR3aa: CASSVVRDRGQF
CDR3nt: TGTGCCAGCAGCGTAGTACGGGACAGGGGGCAATTT

d_gene: TRBD2
j_gene: TRBJ2-5
abundance: many
v_gene: TRBV2
CDR3aa: CASNPRTSGVGETQYF
CDR3nt: TGTGCCAGCAATCCCCGGACTAGCGGGGTTGGAGAGACCCAGTACTTC

d_gene: TRBD2
j_gene: TRBJ2-7
abundance: many
v_gene: TRBV6-5
CDR3aa: CASSPLRGGGEQYF
CDR3nt: TGTGCCAGCAGTCCACTGAGGGGCGGGGGCGAGCAGTACTTC

d_gene: NA
j_gene: TRBJ2-7
abundance: many
v_gene: TRBV5-1
CDR3aa: CASSFGAREQYF
CDR3nt: TGCGCCAGCAGCTTCGGAGCGCGTGAGCAGTACTTC

d_gene: NA
j_gene: TRBJ2-7
abundance: NA
v_gene: TRBV15
CDR3aa: CATSRAGVGDEQYF
CDR3nt: TGTGCCACCAGCAGAGCAGGGGTTGGCGACGAGCAGTACTTC

d_gene: NA
j_gene: TRBJ1-4
abundance: few
v_gene: TRBV2
CDR3aa: CASSEEDRKLFF
CDR3nt: TGTGCCAGCAGTGAAGAGGACAGAAAACTGTTTTTT

d_gene: NA
j_gene: TRBJ2-1
abundance: many
v_gene: TRBV19
CDR3aa: CASSPGAYNNEQFF
CDR3nt: TGTGCCAGTTCCCCGGGGGCCTATAACAATGAGCAGTTCTTC

d_gene: NA
j_gene: TRBJ1-2
abundance: NA
v_gene: TRBV24-1
CDR3aa: CATSDQTATNYGYTF
CDR3nt: TGTGCCACCAGTGATCAAACAGCGACTAACTATGGCTACACCTTC

d_gene: NA
j_gene: TRBJ2-7
abundance: once
v_gene: TRBV5-6
CDR3aa: CASSLVATMGYEQYF
CDR3nt: TGCGCCAGCAGCTTGGTTGCGACAATGGGATACGAGCAGTACTTC

d_gene: TRBD2
j_gene: TRBJ2-7
abundance: NA
v_gene: TRBV19
CDR3aa: CASKASASGTNEQYF
CDR3nt: TGTGCCAGTAAGGCCTCGGCTAGCGGTACCAATGAGCAGTACTTC

d_gene: NA
j_gene: TRBJ2-5
abundance: NA
v_gene: TRBV24-1
CDR3aa: CATSLPGRTQYF
CDR3nt: TGTGCCACCAGTCTACCCGGCCGGACCCAGTACTTC

d_gene: NA
j_gene: TRBJ1-2
abundance: NA
v_gene: TRBV24-1
CDR3aa: CATTDPADGYTF
CDR3nt: TGTGCCACCACCGACCCAGCGGATGGCTACACCTTC

d_gene: TRBD1
j_gene: TRBJ1-2
abundance: many
v_gene: TRBV20-1
CDR3aa: CSARSGQGYGYTF
CDR3nt: TGCAGTGCTAGATCCGGACAGGGCTATGGCTACACCTTC

d_gene: TRBD1
j_gene: TRBJ1-1
abundance: many
v_gene: TRBV7-9
CDR3aa: CASSFGEPGGAFF
CDR3nt: TGTGCCAGCAGCTTTGGTGAACCAGGGGGAGCTTTCTTT

d_gene: NA
j_gene: TRBJ1-5
abundance: few
v_gene: TRBV7-2
CDR3aa: CASSLAGPTDTQHF
CDR3nt: TGTGCCAGCAGCTTAGCGGGTCCCACAGATACGCAGCATTTT

d_gene: NA
j_gene: TRBJ2-7
abundance: once
v_gene: TRBV5-5
CDR3aa: CASSLFGVGEQYF
CDR3nt: TGTGCCAGCAGCTTGTTCGGCGTGGGAGAGCAGTACTTC

d_gene: NA
j_gene: TRBJ1-3
abundance: many
v_gene: TRBV6-5
CDR3aa: CASSLRVGAFSGNTIYF
CDR3nt: TGTGCCAGCAGCCTACGCGTCGGGGCCTTCTCTGGAAACACCATATATTTT

d_gene: NA
j_gene: TRBJ1-1
abundance: many
v_gene: TRBV3-1
CDR3aa: CASSQDNREAFF
CDR3nt: TGTGCCAGCAGCCAAGATAACAGGGAAGCTTTCTTT

d_gene: TRBD1
j_gene: TRBJ1-4
abundance: many
v_gene: TRBV2
CDR3aa: CASVTGVNEKLFF
CDR3nt: TGTGCCAGCGTGACAGGGGTTAATGAAAAACTGTTTTTT

d_gene: TRBD1
j_gene: TRBJ1-5
abundance: NA
v_gene: TRBV28
CDR3aa: CASSLFRDRGTGGNQPQHF
CDR3nt: TGTGCCAGCAGTTTATTTAGGGACAGGGGTACTGGTGGCAATCAGCCCCAGCATTTT

d_gene: TRBD1
j_gene: TRBJ2-1
abundance: NA
v_gene: TRBV19
CDR3aa: CASSLRGLDNEQFF
CDR3nt: TGTGCCAGTAGTCTCAGGGGGCTTGACAATGAGCAGTTCTTC

d_gene: TRBD1
j_gene: TRBJ2-1
abundance: NA
v_gene: TRBV7-3
CDR3aa: CASSLLSGDRGYEQFF
CDR3nt: TGTGCCAGCAGTTTATTGTCAGGGGACAGGGGCTATGAGCAGTTCTTC

d_gene: NA
j_gene: TRBJ2-6
abundance: NA
v_gene: TRBV20-1
CDR3aa: CSASLGWGANVLTF
CDR3nt: TGCAGTGCCTCGCTAGGGTGGGGGGCCAACGTCCTGACTTTC

d_gene: TRBD2
j_gene: TRBJ2-5
abundance: NA
v_gene: TRBV3-1
CDR3aa: CASSQYTSGGYETQYF
CDR3nt: TGTGCCAGCAGCCAATACACTAGCGGGGGATATGAGACCCAGTACTTC

d_gene: NA
j_gene: TRBJ2-7
abundance: NA
v_gene: TRBV19
CDR3aa: CASTGEGDLRLHF
CDR3nt: TGTGCCAGTACCGGGGAAGGGGATCTACGACTGCACTTC

d_gene: TRBD1
j_gene: TRBJ2-7
abundance: NA
v_gene: TRBV7-2
CDR3aa: CASSFWLEDRADEQYF
CDR3nt: TGTGCCAGCAGCTTCTGGCTGGAGGACAGGGCCGACGAGCAGTACTTC

d_gene: NA
j_gene: TRBJ2-5
abundance: many
v_gene: TRBV5-4
CDR3aa: CASSLDGAGLQTQYF
CDR3nt: TGTGCCAGCAGCTTGGACGGGGCAGGACTCCAGACCCAGTACTTC

d_gene: NA
j_gene: TRBJ1-1
abundance: few
v_gene: TRBV6-2/TRBV6-3
CDR3aa: CASSAGLKVREAFF
CDR3nt: TGTGCCAGCAGCGCAGGGTTGAAGGTAAGGGAAGCTTTCTTT

d_gene: NA
j_gene: TRBJ2-6
abundance: few
v_gene: TRBV28
CDR3aa: CASSSYSGVGGANVLTF
CDR3nt: TGTGCCAGCAGTTCCTACAGCGGAGTGGGAGGGGCCAACGTCCTGACTTTC

d_gene: NA
j_gene: TRBJ2-3
abundance: many
v_gene: TRBV19
CDR3aa: CASSLGQPTDTQYF
CDR3nt: TGTGCCAGTAGTCTCGGACAGCCCACAGATACGCAGTATTTT

d_gene: TRBD1
j_gene: TRBJ1-5
abundance: NA
v_gene: TRBV20-1
CDR3aa: CSASAVLNGQGLHQPQHF
CDR3nt: TGCAGTGCTAGTGCCGTCCTTAACGGACAGGGTTTGCATCAGCCCCAGCATTTT

d_gene: TRBD1
j_gene: TRBJ1-6
abundance: many
v_gene: TRBV5-6
CDR3aa: CASSLSQGVNNSPLHF
CDR3nt: TGTGCCAGCAGCTTGTCCCAGGGGGTAAATAATTCACCCCTCCACTTT

d_gene: NA
j_gene: TRBJ2-1
abundance: many
v_gene: TRBV6-4
CDR3aa: CASRFRNEQFF
CDR3nt: TGTGCCAGCCGTTTTAGAAATGAGCAGTTCTTC

d_gene: TRBD2
j_gene: TRBJ2-7
abundance: NA
v_gene: TRBV20-1
CDR3aa: CSASQGLAGYEQYF
CDR3nt: TGCAGTGCTTCCCAGGGACTAGCCGGCTACGAGCAGTACTTC

d_gene: NA
j_gene: TRBJ2-7
abundance: many
v_gene: TRBV7-2
CDR3aa: CASSLGVPDYEQYF
CDR3nt: TGTGCCAGCAGCTTAGGTGTCCCTGACTACGAGCAGTACTTC

d_gene: NA
j_gene: TRBJ1-6
abundance: many
v_gene: TRBV18
CDR3aa: CASSQGSDNSPLHF
CDR3nt: TGTGCCAGCTCACAGGGATCGGATAATTCACCCCTCCACTTT

d_gene: NA
j_gene: TRBJ2-7
abundance: NA
v_gene: TRBV15
CDR3aa: CATSRDGGRAQYEQYF
CDR3nt: TGTGCCACCAGCAGAGATGGGGGCAGGGCTCAGTACGAGCAGTACTTC

d_gene: TRBD1
j_gene: TRBJ1-6
abundance: NA
v_gene: TRBV7-2
CDR3aa: CASSLAWGQGGLYSPLHF
CDR3nt: TGTGCCAGCAGCTTAGCTTGGGGACAGGGTGGACTCTATTCACCCCTCCACTTT

d_gene: NA
j_gene: TRBJ2-7
abundance: NA
v_gene: TRBV24-1
CDR3aa: CATRGAGSYEQYF
CDR3nt: TGTGCCACCAGAGGAGCAGGCTCCTACGAGCAGTACTTC

d_gene: NA
j_gene: TRBJ1-2
abundance: NA
v_gene: TRBV6-1
CDR3aa: CASSGGHQINYGYTF
CDR3nt: TGTGCCAGCAGTGGGGGACACCAGATAAACTATGGCTACACCTTC

d_gene: NA
j_gene: TRBJ2-7
abundance: NA
v_gene: TRBV10-2
CDR3aa: CASSGPQGGYEQYF
CDR3nt: TGCGCCAGCAGCGGTCCCCAAGGGGGGTACGAGCAGTACTTC

d_gene: NA
j_gene: TRBJ1-2
abundance: NA
v_gene: TRBV10-3
CDR3aa: CAISPRETNYGYTF
CDR3nt: TGTGCCATCAGTCCCCGTGAGACTAACTATGGCTACACCTTC

d_gene: TRBD2
j_gene: TRBJ2-7
abundance: NA
v_gene: TRBV7-9
CDR3aa: CASSLGLAGVGSEQYF
CDR3nt: TGTGCCAGCAGCTTGGGACTAGCGGGAGTAGGTTCCGAGCAGTACTTC

d_gene: NA
j_gene: TRBJ2-7
abundance: few
v_gene: TRBV7-2
CDR3aa: CASSLVAAEQYF
CDR3nt: TGTGCCAGCAGCTTAGTGGCCGCCGAGCAGTACTTC

d_gene: NA
j_gene: TRBJ2-5
abundance: few
v_gene: TRBV2
CDR3aa: CASSEARAAQYF
CDR3nt: TGTGCCAGCAGTGAAGCGAGGGCAGCGCAGTACTTC

d_gene: TRBD1
j_gene: TRBJ2-7
abundance: NA
v_gene: TRBV2
CDR3aa: CASTGQGAHEQYF
CDR3nt: TGTGCCAGTACGGGACAGGGGGCCCACGAGCAGTACTTC

d_gene: NA
j_gene: TRBJ2-2
abundance: NA
v_gene: TRBV10-1
CDR3aa: CASSESTPGRTGELFF
CDR3nt: TGCGCCAGCAGTGAGTCGACGCCAGGACGGACCGGGGAGCTGTTTTTT